Listed below are T cell receptor beta chains from one sample, sequenced in a study of cytomegalovirus exposure and HLA in healthy donors. Some clones are missing from TCRdb's copy, which holds only in-frame ones; the method was immunoSEQ multiplex PCR. The sample has roughly 75,000 clones; 80% to 90% are singletons. Material: PBMCs. The origin of the receptors is an older man in good health and CMV-seropositive. Both conserved end residues are part of each CDR3. Each record gives: CDR3 DNA, CDR3 protein, J gene, V gene, clone size, D gene. The D gene is left open where the match is weak. Expanded clones get a size class; other rows say once, few or many, or leave the size out.

TGTGCCAGTAGTATTGGGACACCAAGGAGTACTGAAGCTTTCTTT | CASSIGTPRSTEAFF | TRBJ1-1 | TRBV19 | . | .
TGTGCCAGCAGCGGCCGGGACAGCTCCTACGAGCAGTACTTC | CASSGRDSSYEQYF | TRBJ2-7 | TRBV9 | . | TRBD1
TGTGCCAGCAGCCATAGCTCCTACGAGCAGTACTTC | CASSHSSYEQYF | TRBJ2-7 | TRBV7-9 | . | .
TGTGCCAGCAGCCGAACTCTAGCGGGAGGGAGGAATGAGCAGTTCTTC | CASSRTLAGGRNEQFF | TRBJ2-1 | TRBV4-2 | . | TRBD2
TGTGCCAGCAGCGTAGCTGCCGGGGTACCCACTGAAAAACTGTTTTTT | CASSVAAGVPTEKLFF | TRBJ1-4 | TRBV9 | . | .
TGTGCCAGCAGCGTAGCGGTCACGGGGGAGGGCTACACCTTC | CASSVAVTGEGYTF | TRBJ1-2 | TRBV9 | . | .
TGTGCCAGCAGTTACGACAGCTCTAGCACAGATACGCAGTATTTT | CASSYDSSSTDTQYF | TRBJ2-3 | TRBV6-5 | once | .
TGCGCCAGCAGCGAGACGGGGGGTCAGCCCCAGCATTTT | CASSETGGQPQHF | TRBJ1-5 | TRBV5-1 | few | .
TGTGCCAGCAGCACTCGAAGAGTCAGCGATGAGCAGTTCTTC | CASSTRRVSDEQFF | TRBJ2-1 | TRBV9 | . | .
TGTGCCAGCAGCGTTACAGGGTACGAGCAGTACTTC | CASSVTGYEQYF | TRBJ2-7 | TRBV6-6 | . | .
TGTGCCTGGAGCGAGAGTTTCGATACGCAGTATTTT | CAWSESFDTQYF | TRBJ2-3 | TRBV30 | . | .
TGTGCCAGCAGCTCGGAGGGGGCGTTAGATACGCAGTATTTT | CASSSEGALDTQYF | TRBJ2-3 | TRBV7-6 | . | .
TGTGCCAGCAGCATACTAGTACCAGATACGCAGTATTTT | CASSILVPDTQYF | TRBJ2-3 | TRBV7-9 | . | .
TGTGCCAGCAGTCCTAATGGGCAGGGGAGGGGCGAGCAGTACTTC | CASSPNGQGRGEQYF | TRBJ2-7 | TRBV6-6 | . | .
TGTGCCAGCAGCTTAGGGCTAGCGGGGGTCTTCCGTGAGCAGTTCTTC | CASSLGLAGVFREQFF | TRBJ2-1 | TRBV7-8 | . | TRBD2
TGTGCCAGCGGTGGGACAGGGGTGGGGAGCACAGATACGCAGTATTTT | CASGGTGVGSTDTQYF | TRBJ2-3 | TRBV6-1 | . | TRBD1
TGTGCCAGCAGAAAAGACAGGGTCAACGAGCAGTACTTC | CASRKDRVNEQYF | TRBJ2-7 | TRBV27 | . | TRBD1
TGCAGCGTTCGGGGAGATACGCAGTATTTT | CSVRGDTQYF | TRBJ2-3 | TRBV29-1 | . | .
TGTGCCAGCAGTTTCGCGGGGGAAGGTGAAAAACTGTTTTTT | CASSFAGEGEKLFF | TRBJ1-4 | TRBV27 | . | .
TGTGCCAGCAGCTTAGAAGGGGCTGGGGCCAACGTCCTGACTTTC | CASSLEGAGANVLTF | TRBJ2-6 | TRBV7-9 | . | .
TGTGCCAGCAGTTCGGGGGAGGGCGCGGGCTATGGCTACACCTTC | CASSSGEGAGYGYTF | TRBJ1-2 | TRBV28 | . | .
TGTGCCAGCAGACGTGGATGGGGAGTTAATTCACCCCTCCACTTT | CASRRGWGVNSPLHF | TRBJ1-6 | TRBV6-5 | . | .
TGTGCCAGCAGCGTACAGGGGCTAAGCTCCTACGAGCAGTACTTC | CASSVQGLSSYEQYF | TRBJ2-7 | TRBV6-6 | . | TRBD1
TGTGCCAGCAGCTTAACCCTACTTGGCGAGCAGTACTTC | CASSLTLLGEQYF | TRBJ2-7 | TRBV7-9 | . | .
TGTGCCAGCAGCTCGGGACAGGGGATCATTGAGACCCAGTACTTC | CASSSGQGIIETQYF | TRBJ2-5 | TRBV7-9 | . | TRBD1
TGTGCCAGCTTCAGGTCAACTGGGGCCAACGTCCTGACTTTC | CASFRSTGANVLTF | TRBJ2-6 | TRBV6-1 | . | .
TGTGCCTCAAGCGGGGGGGGCTACGAGCAGTACTTC | CASSGGGYEQYF | TRBJ2-7 | TRBV10-3 | . | TRBD2
TGTGCCAGCAGGGGGACAGCCGGAAGGGGCTACACCTTC | CASRGTAGRGYTF | TRBJ1-2 | TRBV6-1 | . | TRBD1
TGTGCCAGCTCACCCCGCGGAGGGGTCTCTGGAAACACCATATATTTT | CASSPRGGVSGNTIYF | TRBJ1-3 | TRBV18 | once | .
TGTGCCAGTAGTATAGCTTCCAGTAACTCCTACGAGCAGTACTTC | CASSIASSNSYEQYF | TRBJ2-7 | TRBV19 | . | .
TGTGCCAGTAGTTGGGACAGGGGCTACGAGCAGTACTTC | CASSWDRGYEQYF | TRBJ2-7 | TRBV19 | . | TRBD1
TGTGCCAGCAGCTTCGGAGGGCAAGAGACCCAGTACTTC | CASSFGGQETQYF | TRBJ2-5 | TRBV7-8 | . | .
TGTGCCAGCAGCTTACGGACAGGGGACACCGGGGAGCTGTTTTTT | CASSLRTGDTGELFF | TRBJ2-2 | TRBV11-1 | . | TRBD1
TGTGCCAGCAGCTCCGAGGGCCACGAGACCCAGTACTTC | CASSSEGHETQYF | TRBJ2-5 | TRBV7-9 | . | .
TGTGCCAGCAGTATAGGGGGGGGCGCGAGAAGCAATCAGCCCCAGCATTTT | CASSIGGGARSNQPQHF | TRBJ1-5 | TRBV28 | . | .
TGTGCCAGCGGTCAGGGGCGGAATCAGCCCCAGCATTTT | CASGQGRNQPQHF | TRBJ1-5 | TRBV2 | . | .
TGTGCCAGCAGCCAATTGGGAACGGAGGCTGAAAAACTGTTTTTT | CASSQLGTEAEKLFF | TRBJ1-4 | TRBV14 | . | .
TGTGCCAGCAGTAGAACAGAGCCTACTAATGAAAAACTGTTTTTT | CASSRTEPTNEKLFF | TRBJ1-4 | TRBV7-9 | . | .
TGTGCCAGCAGTTTAATGCAGTTCAATCAGCCCCAGCATTTT | CASSLMQFNQPQHF | TRBJ1-5 | TRBV28 | few | .
TGCGCCAGCAGCTTCCGACAGGGGGCCTACGAGCAGTACTTC | CASSFRQGAYEQYF | TRBJ2-7 | TRBV5-1 | . | TRBD1
TGTGCCAGCGGTTCGACAGGTTCCTACATAACGTACGAGCAGTACTTC | CASGSTGSYITYEQYF | TRBJ2-7 | TRBV21-1 | . | .
TGCGCCAGCAGTTCTACAGGGGAGACCCAGTACTTC | CASSSTGETQYF | TRBJ2-5 | TRBV5-1 | . | .
TGCGCCAGCAGCCCGGGACTAGCCCACGAGCAGTACTTC | CASSPGLAHEQYF | TRBJ2-7 | TRBV5-1 | . | TRBD2